The 17 T cell receptor beta chains below were found in one sample sequenced in a study of CD8+ T cells in alopecia areata. Treatment of the sample: oral pan-JAK inhibitor, 5-10 mg twice daily. Extracted RNA was reverse transcribed into cDNA, the sequencing template. Profiling relied on immunoSEQ multiplex PCR, and the TCRdb table lists in-frame clones only, not all of them. The sample carries approximately 280,000 clones, roughly 60% recorded once. Material: CD4+ T cells sorted from blood, obtained at week 24, from a patient treated with tofacitinib. These receptor sequences come from a human donor with alopecia areata.

The J gene is TRBJ1-6, the V gene TRBV7-9; a weak D match, TRBD1 (5 bases). This CDR3 contains 13 residues. Germline values: CDR1 SEHNR, CDR2 FQNEAQ (reference sequence). V was cut by 5 bases and J by 5 bases, with 7 bases left in between. The CDR3 DNA is TGTGCCAGCAGCCGGGGGGATAATTCACCCCTCCACTTT. Translated, it gives CASSRGDNSPLHF.

J is TRBJ2-1 and V is TRBV12-5; D remains unclear. This CDR3 contains 17 residues. The germline V gene has CDR1 LGHNT and CDR2 FRNRAP. Trimming pared 7 bases from V and 0 bases from J, leaving 19 bases between. DNA of the CDR3: TGTGCTAGTGAAAAGGCGGCCTCGATGAGCTCCTACAATGAGCAGTTCTTC. Encoded protein: CASEKAASMSSYNEQFF.

The chain carries TRBV20-1 and TRBJ2-7; no reliable D call. CDR1 and CDR2 (germline): DFQATT, SNEGSKA (reference sequence). This CDR3 is 11 amino acids long. Between the trimmed V and J ends, which lost 3 bases and 5 bases, there was a span of 8 bases. The CDR3 bases are TGCAGTGCTAGCGACGGTGACGAGCAGTACTTC. This gives the protein CSASDGDEQYF.

In its sample, this clone was seen many times. The V gene is TRBV30, the J gene TRBJ2-2; 8 positions agree with TRBD2. Germline assignment: CDR1 GTSNPN and CDR2 SVGIG (reference sequence). This CDR3 comprises 15 residues. V trimming: 3 bases; J trimming: 3 bases; junction bases outside the gene matches: 6. The CDR3 loop reads CAWSLGLGDTGELFF. The CDR3 coding sequence is TGTGCCTGGAGCTTGGGACTAGGAGACACCGGGGAGCTGTTTTTT.

As regards this clone: Other DNA sequences in the sample encode the same CDR3. The chain joins TRBV7-2 to TRBJ2-5; 9 bases map to TRBD2. The V segment lost 3 bases and the J segment 5 bases; nucleotides outside the gene matches: 7. The CDR3 is made up of 15 amino acids. CDR1 is SGHTA and CDR2 is FQGNSA in the germline V gene. The CDR3 loop reads CASSLGGGAVETQYF. The CDR3 DNA reads as TGTGCCAGCAGCTTGGGCGGGGGGGCCGTGGAGACCCAGTACTTC.

This clone was observed once. The chain combines TRBV2 with TRBJ1-3, with no clear D. Looked up from germline, CDR1 is SNHLY and CDR2 is FYNNEI. Trimming took off 7 bases at V and 4 bases at J, with 20 bases between the two ends. The CDR3 is 16 amino acids. CDR3: CASTASAFLEGNTIYF. As DNA, the CDR3 is TGTGCCAGCACAGCGTCAGCCTTCCTAGAGGGAAACACCATATATTTT.

The chain couples TRBV29-1 to TRBJ1-1, with 8 nucleotides matching TRBD1. J gave up 3 bases and V 6 bases, and 3 bases lay outside the gene matches. This CDR3 is built from 12 residues. Germline V gene sequence: CDR1 SQVTM, CDR2 ANQGSEA. The chain's CDR3 is CSVETGDTEAFF. DNA of the CDR3: TGCAGCGTCGAGACAGGGGACACTGAAGCTTTCTTT.

The chain has TRBV30 and TRBJ2-5; D is undetermined. The CDR3 covers 13 residues. Germline lookup yields CDR1 GTSNPN and CDR2 SVGIG (reference sequence). The germline V and J ends were trimmed by 1 base and 5 bases, with 11 bases remaining between them. In DNA, the CDR3 is TGTGCCTGGAGTGATCCGGCCGGGGAGACCCAGTACTTC. This sequence encodes CAWSDPAGETQYF.

The V gene is TRBV27, the J gene TRBJ1-5; 7 bases map to TRBD1. V lost 3 bases to trimming and J lost 7 bases; unmatched junction nucleotides: 9. The germline gives CDR1 MNHEY, CDR2 SMNVEV (reference sequence). CDR3 length: 15 amino acids. The CDR3 is CASSLGRQGLQPQHF. CDR3 nucleotide sequence: TGTGCCAGCAGTTTGGGCAGACAGGGACTACAGCCCCAGCATTTT.

The chain carries TRBV4-1 and TRBJ1-2; 7 positions match TRBD1. V lost 4 bases, J lost 3 bases, and 5 bases stayed unmatched. Germline CDR1 MGHRA, CDR2 YSYEKL. The CDR3 covers 14 residues. The chain's CDR3 is CASSPRGEYYGYTF. The CDR3 nucleotides are TGCGCCAGCAGCCCCAGGGGGGAATACTATGGCTACACCTTC.

V and J are TRBV5-1 and TRBJ2-1; 7 bases align to TRBD1. The CDR3 totals 14 residues. The V gene end was trimmed by 4 bases and the J gene end by 4 bases; junction bases not matched to a gene: 5. CDR1 SGHRS and CDR2 YFSETQ come from the germline V gene. DNA for the CDR3: TGCGCCAGCAGCGGGGGACAGATTTACAATGAGCAGTTCTTC. This sequence encodes CASSGGQIYNEQFF.

The J gene is TRBJ2-2, the V gene TRBV5-4; no definite D call. Germline loops: CDR1 SGHNT, CDR2 YYREEE (reference sequence). The CDR3 spans 14 residues. V was pared by 0 bases and J by 1 base, with 4 bases between. CDR3 DNA sequence: TGTGCCAGCAGCTTGGCCAGGAACACCGGGGAGCTGTTTTTT. It codes for CASSLARNTGELFF.

V is TRBV29-1 and J is TRBJ1-4; TRBD1 agrees at 8 bases. The CDR3 runs 14 residues. V lost 7 bases, J lost 5 bases, and 9 bases stayed unmatched. Germline CDR1 is SQVTM and CDR2 is ANQGSEA. The CDR3, as DNA: TGCAGCGCAGAGACAGGGGCAGGGAATGAAAAACTGTTTTTT. Translating it yields CSAETGAGNEKLFF. Together with reference TRBV29-1 and TRBJ1-4, the CDR3 gives the full variable domain: SAVISQKPSRDICQRGTSLTIQCQVDSQVTMMFWYRQQPGQSLTLIATANQGSEATYESGFVIDKFPISRPNLTFSTLTVSNMSPEDSSIYLCSAETGAGNEKLFFGSGTQLSVL.

The chain joins TRBV5-1 to TRBJ2-3; the match to TRBD2 covers 13 bases. The V segment lost 4 bases and the J segment 4 bases; nucleotides outside the gene matches: 3. From germline, CDR1 is SGHRS and CDR2 YFSETQ. This CDR3 is built from 15 residues. CDR3 in amino acids: CASSVLAGGPDTQYF. The CDR3, as DNA: TGCGCCAGCAGCGTACTAGCGGGGGGGCCAGATACGCAGTATTTT.

This sequence joins TRBV5-6 and TRBJ2-6; D perhaps matches TRBD2 (6 bases). The V gene lost 5 bases and the J gene lost 0 bases, with 18 bases spanning the gap. CDR3 size: 18 residues. Germline V gives CDR1 SGHDT, CDR2 YYEEEE. The CDR3 bases are TGTGCCAGCAGATACCTCACGGGAGTCGACTCTGGGGCCAACGTCCTGACTTTC. As protein: CASRYLTGVDSGANVLTF.

This clone has only a few counts. V is TRBV30 and J is TRBJ1-5; D unresolved. This CDR3 has 16 residues. Per germline, CDR1 GTSNPN and CDR2 SVGIG (reference sequence). V lost 5 bases and J lost 0, with 17 bases in between. The DNA of the CDR3 is TGTGCCTGGGAGGCAGGAGGACCCTATAGCAATCAGCCCCAGCATTTT. Its translation is CAWEAGGPYSNQPQHF.

The chain couples TRBV27 to TRBJ2-7; D is perhaps TRBD2 (6 bases). CDR3 size: 15 residues. Germline V gene data show CDR1 as MNHEY and CDR2 as SMNVEV (reference sequence). V was pared by 3 bases and J by 0 bases, with 12 bases between. In nucleotides, the CDR3 is TGTGCCAGCAGTTTCGGGAGCAGGTCCTCCTACGAGCAGTACTTC. Translating it yields CASSFGSRSSYEQYF.